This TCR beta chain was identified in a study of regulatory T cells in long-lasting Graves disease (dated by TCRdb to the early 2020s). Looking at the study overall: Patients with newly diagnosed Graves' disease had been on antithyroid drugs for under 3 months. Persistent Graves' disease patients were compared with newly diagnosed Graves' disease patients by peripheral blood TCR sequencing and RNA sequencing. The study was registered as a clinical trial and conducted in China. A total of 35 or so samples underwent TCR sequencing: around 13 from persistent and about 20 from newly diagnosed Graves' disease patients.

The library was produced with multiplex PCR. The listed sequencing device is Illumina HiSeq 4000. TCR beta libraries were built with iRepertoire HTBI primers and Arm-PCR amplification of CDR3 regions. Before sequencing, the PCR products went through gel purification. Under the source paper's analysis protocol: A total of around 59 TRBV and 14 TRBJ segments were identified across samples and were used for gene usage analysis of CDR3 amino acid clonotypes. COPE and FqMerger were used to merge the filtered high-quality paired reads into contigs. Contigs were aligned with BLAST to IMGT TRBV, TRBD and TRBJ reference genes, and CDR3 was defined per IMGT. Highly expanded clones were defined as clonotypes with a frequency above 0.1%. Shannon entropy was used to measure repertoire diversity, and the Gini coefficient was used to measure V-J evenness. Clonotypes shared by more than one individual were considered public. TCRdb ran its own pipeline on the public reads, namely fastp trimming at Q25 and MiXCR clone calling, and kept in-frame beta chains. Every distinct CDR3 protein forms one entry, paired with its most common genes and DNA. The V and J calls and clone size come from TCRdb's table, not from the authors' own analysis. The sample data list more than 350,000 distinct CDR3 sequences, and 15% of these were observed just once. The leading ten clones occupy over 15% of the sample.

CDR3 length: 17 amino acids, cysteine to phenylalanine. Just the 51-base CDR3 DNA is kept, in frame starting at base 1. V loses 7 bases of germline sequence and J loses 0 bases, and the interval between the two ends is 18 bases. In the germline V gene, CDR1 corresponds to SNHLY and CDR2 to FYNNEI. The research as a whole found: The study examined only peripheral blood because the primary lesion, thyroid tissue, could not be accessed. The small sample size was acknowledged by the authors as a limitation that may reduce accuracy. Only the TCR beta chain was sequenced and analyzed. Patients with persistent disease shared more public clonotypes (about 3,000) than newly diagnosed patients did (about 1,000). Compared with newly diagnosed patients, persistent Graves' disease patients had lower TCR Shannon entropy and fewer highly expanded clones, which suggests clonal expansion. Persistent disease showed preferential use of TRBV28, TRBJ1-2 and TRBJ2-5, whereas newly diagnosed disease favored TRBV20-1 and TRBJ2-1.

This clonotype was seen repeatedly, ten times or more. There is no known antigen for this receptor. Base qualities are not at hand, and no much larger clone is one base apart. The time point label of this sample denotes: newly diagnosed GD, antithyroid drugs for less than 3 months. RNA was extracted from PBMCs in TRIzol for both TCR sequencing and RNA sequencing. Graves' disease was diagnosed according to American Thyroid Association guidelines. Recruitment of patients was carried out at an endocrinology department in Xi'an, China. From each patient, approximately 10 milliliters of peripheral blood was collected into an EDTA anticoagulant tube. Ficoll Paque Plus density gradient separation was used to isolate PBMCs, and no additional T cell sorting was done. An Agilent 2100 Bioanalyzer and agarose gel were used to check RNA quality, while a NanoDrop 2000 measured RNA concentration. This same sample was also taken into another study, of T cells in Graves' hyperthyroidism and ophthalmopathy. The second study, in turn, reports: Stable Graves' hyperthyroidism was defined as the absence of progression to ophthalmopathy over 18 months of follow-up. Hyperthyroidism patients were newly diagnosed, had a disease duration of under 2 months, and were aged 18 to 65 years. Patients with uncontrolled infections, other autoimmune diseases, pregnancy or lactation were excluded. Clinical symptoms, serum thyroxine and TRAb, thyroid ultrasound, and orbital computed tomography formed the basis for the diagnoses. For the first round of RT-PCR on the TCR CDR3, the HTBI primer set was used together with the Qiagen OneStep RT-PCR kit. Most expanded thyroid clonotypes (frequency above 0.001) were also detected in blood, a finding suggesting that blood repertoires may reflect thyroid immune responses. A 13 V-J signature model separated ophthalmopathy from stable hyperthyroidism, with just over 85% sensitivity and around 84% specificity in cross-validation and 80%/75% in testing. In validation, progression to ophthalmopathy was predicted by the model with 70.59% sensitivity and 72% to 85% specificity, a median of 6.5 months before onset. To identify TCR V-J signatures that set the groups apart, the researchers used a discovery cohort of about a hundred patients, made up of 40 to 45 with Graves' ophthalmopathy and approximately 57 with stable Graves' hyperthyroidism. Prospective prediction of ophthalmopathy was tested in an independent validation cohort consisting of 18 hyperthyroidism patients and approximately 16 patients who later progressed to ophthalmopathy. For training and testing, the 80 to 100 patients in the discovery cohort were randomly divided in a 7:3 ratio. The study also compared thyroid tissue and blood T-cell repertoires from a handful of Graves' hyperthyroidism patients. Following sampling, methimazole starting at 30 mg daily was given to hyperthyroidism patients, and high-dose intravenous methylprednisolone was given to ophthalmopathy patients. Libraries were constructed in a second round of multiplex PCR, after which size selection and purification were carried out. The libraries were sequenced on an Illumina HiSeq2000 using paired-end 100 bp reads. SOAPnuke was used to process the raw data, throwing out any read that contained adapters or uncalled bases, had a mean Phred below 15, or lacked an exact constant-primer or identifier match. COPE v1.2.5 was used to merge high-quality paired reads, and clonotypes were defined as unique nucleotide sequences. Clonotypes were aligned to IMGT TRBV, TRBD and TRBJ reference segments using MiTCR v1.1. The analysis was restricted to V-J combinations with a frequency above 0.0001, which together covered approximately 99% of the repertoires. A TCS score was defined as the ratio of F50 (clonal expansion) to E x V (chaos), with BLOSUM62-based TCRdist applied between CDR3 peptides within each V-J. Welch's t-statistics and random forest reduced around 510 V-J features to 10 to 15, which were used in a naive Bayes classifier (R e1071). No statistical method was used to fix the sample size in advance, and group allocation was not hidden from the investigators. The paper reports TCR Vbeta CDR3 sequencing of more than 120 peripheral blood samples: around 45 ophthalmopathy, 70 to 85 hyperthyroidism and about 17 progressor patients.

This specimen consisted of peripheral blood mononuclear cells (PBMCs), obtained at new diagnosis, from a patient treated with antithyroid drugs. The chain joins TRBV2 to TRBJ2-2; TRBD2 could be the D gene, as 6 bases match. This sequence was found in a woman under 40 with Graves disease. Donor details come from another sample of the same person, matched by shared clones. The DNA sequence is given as TGTGCCAGCACTGAGGGGCCAGCGGGCCCGAACACCGGGGAGCTGTTTTTT. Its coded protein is CASTEGPAGPNTGELFF.